Listed here are 6 T cell receptor beta chains from one sample, sequenced in a study of blood T cells in healthy people across ages. For the second PCR, which ran for about 6 to 11 cycles, a sample-barcoded 5' primer and a J-beta primer mix were used. One entry per CDR3 protein, called by TCRdb with MiXCR from the 5' RACE reads. Of about 1.4 million distinct CDR3 sequences in the sample, approximately 63% were seen once. Sequenced input: blood. All receptors come from a man between 18 and 29 years old in good health.

The V and J genes are TRBV7-8 and TRBJ2-3; 14 nucleotides align to TRBD2. Germline CDR1 reads SGHVS; CDR2 reads FQNEAQ. With 5 bases clipped from V and 0 bases from J, the junction kept 13 bases outside the gene matches. The CDR3 is made up of 20 amino acids. DNA of the CDR3: TGTGCCAGCAGCAGATATGGGACTAGCGGGAGAGGCGGTAGCACAGATACGCAGTATTTT. Translated: CASSRYGTSGRGGSTDTQYF.

V is TRBV14 and J is TRBJ2-7; tentatively, D is TRBD1 (6 bases). Deletions cut 5 bases from V and 2 bases from J, with 16 bases between. Per germline, CDR1 SGHDN and CDR2 FVKESK. CDR3 size: 15 residues. The CDR3 DNA reads TGTGCCAGCAGCTCGCTGTCCGGGACACCCTACGAGCAGTACTTC. The encoded protein is CASSSLSGTPYEQYF.

Only a few counts were recorded for this clonotype. This CDR3 reads CSASPGQGINLQYF. CDR3 bases: TGCAGTGCTAGCCCGGGACAGGGCATTAATCTCCAGTACTTC. V gene TRBV20-1 combines with J gene TRBJ2-7, with 9 bases fitting TRBD1. The germline gives CDR1 DFQATT, CDR2 SNEGSKA (reference sequence). The CDR3 covers 14 residues. Trimming removed 3 bases from V and 10 bases from J; junction bases left unmatched: 13.

The chain has TRBV20-1 and TRBJ2-1, with D perhaps matching TRBD2 (7 bases). Gene TRBJ2-7 matches the end of the DNA better, so the J call may be wrong. This CDR3 region has 16 residues. Germline-derived CDR1 and CDR2 are DFQATT and SNEGSKA (reference sequence). The CDR3, as DNA: TGCAGTGCTGCTCACGGGGGGCCGACGGCCTACAATGAGCAGTACTTC. Protein: CSAAHGGPTAYNEQYF.

CDR3 coding DNA: TGTGCCAGCGGCCTAGGGGACTGGGAGCAGTACTTC. This sequence encodes CASGLGDWEQYF. The rearrangement uses TRBV27 and TRBJ2-7; weak D call: TRBD2 (6 bases). V dropped 8 bases and J dropped 7 bases, with 15 bases sitting between them. Germline V gene lookup returns CDR1 MNHEY and CDR2 SMNVEV (reference sequence). This CDR3 is 12 amino acids long.

The rearrangement joins TRBV6-6 to TRBJ1-1; 9 bases align to TRBD1. The J segment lost 6 bases and the V segment lost 6 bases, leaving 8 bases of the junction unmatched. Germline CDR1 reads MNHNY; CDR2 reads SVGAGI (reference sequence). The CDR3 consists of 14 residues. CDR3 in amino acids: CASRPGTGRAEAFF. DNA for the CDR3: TGTGCCAGCAGACCCGGGACAGGGAGGGCTGAAGCTTTCTTT.